This entry concerns a single T cell receptor (beta chain). Indicated time point: patch test 2, 6 weeks after DPC sensitization. Treatment: therapeutic diphenylcyclopropenone sensitization with weekly scalp DPC. These data belong to a study of human T cells and chemical hapten exposure. MiXCR was run by TCRdb on the RACE reads, yielding one entry per CDR3 protein. The sample has about 84,000 distinct CDR3 sequences; less than 11% are singletons. Germline V gene lookup returns CDR1 SQVTM and CDR2 ANQGSEA. CDR3 length: 13 residues. Trimming took 7 bases from V and 0 from J, leaving 7 bases between them. The specimen comprised whole blood, sampled in connection with sensitization to the hapten diphenylcyclopropenone (DPC). V gene TRBV29-1 combines with J gene TRBJ2-6; the D gene is possibly TRBD1 (5 bases). The source of this sequence is a woman in her forties or fifties with alopecia areata. Some clones in this sample may be carry-over from other donors' samples. CDR3 bases: TGCAGCGCCGACAGCTCTGGGGCCAACGTCCTGACTTTC. Protein: CSADSSGANVLTF. Filled out from reference TRBV29-1 and TRBJ2-6, the complete variable domain reads SAVISQKPSRDICQRGTSLTIQCQVDSQVTMMFWYRQQPGQSLTLIATANQGSEATYESGFVIDKFPISRPNLTFSTLTVSNMSPEDSSIYLCSADSSGANVLTFGAGSRLTVL.